This is a list of T cell receptor beta chains from one sample in a study of OX40 agonist ivuxolimab in advanced cancers. Repertoires were generated with immunoSEQ multiplex PCR, while TCRdb's copy carries only in-frame clones and drops some. Altogether around 110,000 clones are present, around nine tenths being singletons, with the ten largest covering approximately 0.48%. The sample in question was CD4+ or CD8+ T cells sorted from blood, obtained in a trial of the OX40 agonist ivuxolimab. The receptors come from an adult with an advanced solid tumor such as melanoma, head and neck, liver or kidney cancer. Each CDR3 is given without its conserved first and last residue. The order of the fields is J gene, V gene, CDR3 protein.

TRBJ1-1 | TRBV11-3 | ASSPPARFLREAF
TRBJ1-5 | TRBV7-2 | ASSLEGALSNQPQH
TRBJ1-4 | TRBV2 | AAQQAAPNEKLF
TRBJ2-7 | TRBV5-6 | ASSLGLAGRYEQY
TRBJ2-7 | TRBV10-3 | AISDVAGSYEQY
TRBJ2-1 | TRBV28 | ASSSVGYNEQF
TRBJ1-1 | TRBV5-1 | ASSLLTDTEAF
TRBJ2-5 | TRBV11-2 | ASTGAQETQY
TRBJ2-3 | TRBV7-2 | ASRTRDLITDTQY
TRBJ1-4 | TRBV6-5 | ATGPRTAGYEKLF
TRBJ2-3 | TRBV19 | ASTGDTQY
TRBJ2-5 | TRBV28 | ASRQTPQETQY
TRBJ2-4 | TRBV7-2 | ASSLDRVDPK
TRBJ2-3 | TRBV7-2 | ASSPMGASTDTQY
TRBJ1-1 | TRBV15 | ATSRLTRSDRVTEAF
TRBJ1-1 | TRBV21-1 | ASSKEFRVGADTEAF
TRBJ1-2 | TRBV18 | ASSPTGTYGYT
TRBJ2-2 | TRBV6-6 | ASSSREGGTGELF
TRBJ2-3 | TRBV5-1 | ASSLQTSGGLTDTQY
TRBJ1-6 | TRBV6-5 | ASSRRGNSPLH
TRBJ1-3 | TRBV30 | AWQGNTIY
TRBJ2-5 | TRBV5-1 | ASGRQGTQETQY
TRBJ1-1 | TRBV28 | ASSSPSGAMNTEAF
TRBJ2-7 | TRBV5-1 | ASSPQGSYEQY